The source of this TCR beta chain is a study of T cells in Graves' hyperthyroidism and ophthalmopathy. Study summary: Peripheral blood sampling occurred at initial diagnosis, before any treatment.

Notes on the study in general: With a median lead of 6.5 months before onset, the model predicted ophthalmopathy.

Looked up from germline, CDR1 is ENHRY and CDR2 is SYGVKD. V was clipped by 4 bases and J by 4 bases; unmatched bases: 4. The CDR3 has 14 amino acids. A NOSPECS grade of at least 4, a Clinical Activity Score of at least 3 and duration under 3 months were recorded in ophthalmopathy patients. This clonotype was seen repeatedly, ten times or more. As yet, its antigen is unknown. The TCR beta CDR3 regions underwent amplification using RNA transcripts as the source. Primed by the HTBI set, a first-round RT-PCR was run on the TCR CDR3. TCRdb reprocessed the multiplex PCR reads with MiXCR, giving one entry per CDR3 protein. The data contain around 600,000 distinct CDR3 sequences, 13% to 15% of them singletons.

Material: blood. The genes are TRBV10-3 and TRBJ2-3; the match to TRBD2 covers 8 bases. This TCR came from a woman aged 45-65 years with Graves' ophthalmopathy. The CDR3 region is CAISGTSSPDTQYF. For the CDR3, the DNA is TGTGCCATCAGTGGGACTAGCTCGCCAGATACGCAGTATTTT.